This TCR beta chain was recorded in a study of blood T cell repertoires in COVID-19. For the study at large: Collection of acute and convalescent COVID-19 samples took place in the United States, Italy and Spain. Sources were T cells, B-cell-depleted T cells, or PBMCs; the material itself was cDNA or gDNA.

This CDR3 contains 15 residues. Per the germline V gene, CDR1 is MGHRA and CDR2 is YSYEKL. With 5 bases removed from V and 3 bases from J, the gap between germline ends came to 14 bases. Sequencing used immunoSEQ multiplex PCR; TCRdb keeps in-frame clones, though not all of them. In the table there are 150,000 to 180,000 clones, about 80% of which are singletons. The rearrangement links TRBV4-1 to TRBJ1-5, with a possible D match to TRBD1 (5 bases). The sample consisted of peripheral blood. This receptor was obtained from a woman aged 60 to 75 with acute or convalescent COVID-19. CDR3 loop: CASSKGDRNNQPQHF. CDR3 bases: TGCGCCAGCAGCAAAGGCGACAGAAACAATCAGCCCCAGCATTTT.